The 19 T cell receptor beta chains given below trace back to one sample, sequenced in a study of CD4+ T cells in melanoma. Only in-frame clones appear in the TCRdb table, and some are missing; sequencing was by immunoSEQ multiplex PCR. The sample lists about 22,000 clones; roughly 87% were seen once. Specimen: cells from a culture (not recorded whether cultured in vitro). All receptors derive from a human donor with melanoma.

The CDR3 DNA reads as TGTGCCAGCCTACTGAGCTTTGGGGCCAAAAACATTCAGTACTTC. Its translation is CASLLSFGAKNIQYF. The chain uses TRBV6-6 and TRBJ2-4; unclear D gene. In germline, CDR1 is MNHNY, CDR2 SVGAGI (reference sequence). This CDR3 comprises 15 residues. V dropped 8 bases and J dropped 1 base, with 15 bases sitting between them.

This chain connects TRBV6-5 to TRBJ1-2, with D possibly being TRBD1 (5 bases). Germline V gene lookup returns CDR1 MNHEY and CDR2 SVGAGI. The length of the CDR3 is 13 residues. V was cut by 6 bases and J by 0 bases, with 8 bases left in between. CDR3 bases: TGTGCCAGCAGACCAGGGACTAACTATGGCTACACCTTC. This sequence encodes CASRPGTNYGYTF.

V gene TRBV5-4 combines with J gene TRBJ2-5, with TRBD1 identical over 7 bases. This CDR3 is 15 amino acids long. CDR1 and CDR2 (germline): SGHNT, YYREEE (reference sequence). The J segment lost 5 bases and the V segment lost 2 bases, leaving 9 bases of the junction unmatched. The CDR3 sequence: CASSLNRGRGETQYF. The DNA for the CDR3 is TGTGCCAGCAGCTTAAACAGGGGTCGCGGGGAGACCCAGTACTTC.

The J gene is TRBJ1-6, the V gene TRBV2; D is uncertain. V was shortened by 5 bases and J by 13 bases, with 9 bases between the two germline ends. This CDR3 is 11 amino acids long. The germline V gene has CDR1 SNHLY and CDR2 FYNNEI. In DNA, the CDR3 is TGTGCCAGCAGTCGAACCCCCCCCCTCCACTTT. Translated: CASSRTPPLHF. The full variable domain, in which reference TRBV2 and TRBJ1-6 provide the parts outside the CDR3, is EPEVTQTPSHQVTQMGQEVILRCVPISNHLYFYWYRQILGQKVEFLVSFYNNEISEKSEIFDDQFSVERPDGSNFTLKIRSTKLEDSAMYFCASSRTPPLHFGNGTRLTVT.

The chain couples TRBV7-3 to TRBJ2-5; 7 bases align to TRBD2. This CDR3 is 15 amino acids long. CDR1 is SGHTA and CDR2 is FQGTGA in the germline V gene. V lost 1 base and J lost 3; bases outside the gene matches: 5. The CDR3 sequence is CASSLSGTTKETQYF. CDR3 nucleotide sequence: TGTGCCAGCAGCTTAAGTGGGACTACTAAAGAGACCCAGTACTTC.

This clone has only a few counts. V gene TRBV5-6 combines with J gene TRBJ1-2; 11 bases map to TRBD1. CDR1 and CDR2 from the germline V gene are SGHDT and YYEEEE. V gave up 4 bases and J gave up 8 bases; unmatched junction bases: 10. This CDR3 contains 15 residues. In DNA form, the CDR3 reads TGTGCCAGCAGCCCCGGCGGACAGGGGGCTAGCGGCTACACCTTC. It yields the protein CASSPGGQGASGYTF.

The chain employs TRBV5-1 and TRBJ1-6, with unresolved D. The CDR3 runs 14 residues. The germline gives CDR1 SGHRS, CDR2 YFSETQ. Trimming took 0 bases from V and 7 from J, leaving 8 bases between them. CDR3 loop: CASSLDRENSPLHF. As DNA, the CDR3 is TGCGCCAGCAGCTTGGACAGAGAGAATTCACCCCTCCACTTT.

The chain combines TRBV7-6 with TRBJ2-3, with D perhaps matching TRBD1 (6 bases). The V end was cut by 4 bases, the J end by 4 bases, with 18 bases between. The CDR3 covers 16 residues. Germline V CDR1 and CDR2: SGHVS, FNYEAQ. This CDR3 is CASSSRLQGFADTQYF. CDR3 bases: TGTGCCAGCAGCTCCCGCCTACAGGGTTTCGCAGATACGCAGTATTTT.

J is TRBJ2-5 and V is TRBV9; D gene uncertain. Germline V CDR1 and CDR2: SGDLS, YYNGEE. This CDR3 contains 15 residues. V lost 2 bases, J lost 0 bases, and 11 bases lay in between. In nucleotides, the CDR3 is TGTGCCAGCAGCGTCGGCAGAAAGTACCAAGAGACCCAGTACTTC. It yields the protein CASSVGRKYQETQYF.

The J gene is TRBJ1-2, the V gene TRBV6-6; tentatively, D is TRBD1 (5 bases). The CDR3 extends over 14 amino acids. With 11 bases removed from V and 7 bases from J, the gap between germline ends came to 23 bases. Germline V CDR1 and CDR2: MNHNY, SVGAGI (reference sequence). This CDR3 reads CACVAWRQGSGYTF. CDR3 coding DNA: TGTGCCTGCGTCGCGTGGAGGCAGGGAAGTGGCTACACCTTC.

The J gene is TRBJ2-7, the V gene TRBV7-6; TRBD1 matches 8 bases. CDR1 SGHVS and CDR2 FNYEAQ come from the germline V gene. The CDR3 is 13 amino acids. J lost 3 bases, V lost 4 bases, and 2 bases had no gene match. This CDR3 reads CASSWDRSYEQYF. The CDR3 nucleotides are TGTGCCAGCAGCTGGGACAGGAGCTACGAGCAGTACTTC.

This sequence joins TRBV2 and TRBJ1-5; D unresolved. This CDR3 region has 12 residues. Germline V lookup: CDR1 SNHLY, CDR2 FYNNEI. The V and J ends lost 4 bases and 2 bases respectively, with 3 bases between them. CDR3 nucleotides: TGTGCCAGCAGTGGGGGCAATCAGCCCCAGCATTTT. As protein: CASSGGNQPQHF. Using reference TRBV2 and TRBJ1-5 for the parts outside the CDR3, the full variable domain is EPEVTQTPSHQVTQMGQEVILRCVPISNHLYFYWYRQILGQKVEFLVSFYNNEISEKSEIFDDQFSVERPDGSNFTLKIRSTKLEDSAMYFCASSGGNQPQHFGDGTRLSIL.

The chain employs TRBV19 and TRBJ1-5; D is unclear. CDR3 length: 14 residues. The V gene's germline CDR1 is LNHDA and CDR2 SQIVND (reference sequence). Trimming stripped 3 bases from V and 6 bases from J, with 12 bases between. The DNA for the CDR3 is TGTGCCAGTAGTATTTTGGGGAAAGGTCAGCCCCAGCATTTT. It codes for CASSILGKGQPQHF.

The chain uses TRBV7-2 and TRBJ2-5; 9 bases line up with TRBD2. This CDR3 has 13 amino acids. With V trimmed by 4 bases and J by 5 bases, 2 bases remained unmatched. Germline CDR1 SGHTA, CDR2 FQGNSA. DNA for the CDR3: TGTGCCAGCAGCTCGAGCGGGGGGGAGACCCAGTACTTC. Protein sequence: CASSSSGGETQYF.

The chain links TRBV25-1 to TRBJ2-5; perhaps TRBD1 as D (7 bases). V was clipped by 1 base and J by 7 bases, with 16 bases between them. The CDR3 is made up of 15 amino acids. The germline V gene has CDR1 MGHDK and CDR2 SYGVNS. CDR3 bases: TGTGCCAGCAGTGAATCAGGGACAGTCGGGAGGACCCAGTACTTC. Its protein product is CASSESGTVGRTQYF.

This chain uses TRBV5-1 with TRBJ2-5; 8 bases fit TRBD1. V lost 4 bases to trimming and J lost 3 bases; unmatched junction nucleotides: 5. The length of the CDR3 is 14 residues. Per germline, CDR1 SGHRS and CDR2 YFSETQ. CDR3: CASSQGQVKETQYF. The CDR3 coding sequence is TGCGCCAGCAGCCAGGGACAGGTGAAAGAGACCCAGTACTTC.

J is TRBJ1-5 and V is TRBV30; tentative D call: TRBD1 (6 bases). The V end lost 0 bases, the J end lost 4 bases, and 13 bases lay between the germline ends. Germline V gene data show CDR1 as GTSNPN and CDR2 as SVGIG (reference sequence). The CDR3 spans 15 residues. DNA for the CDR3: TGTGCCTGGAGTGTACGCTGGGGGGCGAATCAGCCCCAGCATTTT. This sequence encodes CAWSVRWGANQPQHF.

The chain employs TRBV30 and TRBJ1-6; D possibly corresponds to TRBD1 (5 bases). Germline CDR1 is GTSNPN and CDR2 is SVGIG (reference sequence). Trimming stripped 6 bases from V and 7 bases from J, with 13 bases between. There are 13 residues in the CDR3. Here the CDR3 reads CACPGLVNSPLHF. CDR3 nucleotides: TGTGCCTGCCCGGGACTGGTGAATTCACCCCTCCACTTT.

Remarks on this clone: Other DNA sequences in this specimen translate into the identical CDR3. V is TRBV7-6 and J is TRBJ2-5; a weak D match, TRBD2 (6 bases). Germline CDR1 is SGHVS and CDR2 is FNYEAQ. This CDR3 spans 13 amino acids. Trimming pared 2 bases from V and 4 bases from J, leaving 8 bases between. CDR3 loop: CASSLSGLETQYF. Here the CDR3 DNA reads TGTGCCAGCAGCTTAAGCGGGTTAGAGACCCAGTACTTC.